A selection of T cell receptor beta chains follows, all from one sample in a study of blood T cells in healthy people across ages. TCRdb redid the calling of the 5' RACE reads with MiXCR, one entry per CDR3 protein. The data hold fewer than 2,000,000 distinct CDR3 sequences, with roughly 30% observed a single time. The sequencing sample was made of blood. The receptors come from a woman aged 30 to 39 in good health. Both conserved end residues are trimmed from each CDR3.

j_call v_call cdr3_aa
TRBJ2-3 TRBV12-3/TRBV12-4 ASSRRTGQRTDVQY
TRBJ2-5 TRBV3-1 ASSPRLASKETQY
TRBJ2-7 TRBV9 ASSVGGSGAYEQY
TRBJ1-2 TRBV29-1 SVGQGRGSNYGYT
TRBJ1-2 TRBV25-1 ASSAGWDYGYT
TRBJ1-1 TRBV6-1 ASSPVGGEGKRGWTREAF
TRBJ2-7 TRBV5-5 ASSLAPANYEQY
TRBJ2-1 TRBV3-1 ASSQVSFRGEQF
TRBJ2-1 TRBV6-5 AGSYSGSRDRQNEQF
TRBJ1-1 TRBV30 AWREGGRTTEAF
TRBJ2-5 TRBV2 ASSQTGTSERGTQY
TRBJ2-2 TRBV7-7 ASSPLSGTGTGELF
TRBJ2-3 TRBV30 AWEQGDFAQY
TRBJ1-2 TRBV20-1 SARRPSGYT
TRBJ2-7 TRBV15 ATSRDDGRSYEQY
TRBJ1-2 TRBV20-1 SLGDRYGYT
TRBJ2-1 TRBV20-1 SARDWAGGLF
TRBJ2-1 TRBV12-3/TRBV12-4 ASSGLAGALEQF
TRBJ1-1 TRBV27 ASSPWTGDLGTEAF
TRBJ2-5 TRBV11-2 ASSLGRRFQETQY
TRBJ1-5 TRBV4-1 ASGTVQDQPQH
TRBJ2-1 TRBV5-1 ASSRSQGGDEQF
TRBJ2-7 TRBV5-6 ASSSGLSDEQY
TRBJ2-1 TRBV6-6 ASSWTGTYNEQF
TRBJ2-7 TRBV4-1 ASSINRVLDYEQY
TRBJ2-7 TRBV12-3/TRBV12-4 ASSLARDRYEQY
TRBJ2-3 TRBV12-3/TRBV12-4 ASRSGAGGPTDTQY
TRBJ2-5 TRBV7-3 ASSPWGRAQETQY
TRBJ2-7 TRBV21-1 ASGLAGGPTYEQY
TRBJ2-6 TRBV18 ASKQGSGANVLT
TRBJ2-5 TRBV20-1 SGGYNQETQY
TRBJ2-7 TRBV7-9 ASSLGQLEQY
TRBJ1-4 TRBV12-3/TRBV12-4 ASSFSGEKLF
TRBJ2-1 TRBV5-1 ASSHNEGQYNEQF
TRBJ1-1 TRBV9 ASSSPGGGTEAF
TRBJ1-4 TRBV20-1 SARKQGGEKLF
TRBJ2-5 TRBV7-2 ASTWGVTSGGEETQY
TRBJ2-4 TRBV7-7 ASSLSSERTKQY
TRBJ2-7 TRBV12-3/TRBV12-4 ASTGTNGFYEQY
TRBJ2-5 TRBV24-1 ATSDVSQGVYRETQY
TRBJ2-7 TRBV28 ASSSSEQY
TRBJ2-5 TRBV7-9 ASSSPHEQY
TRBJ1-6 TRBV27 ASSLTLGTTGLH
TRBJ2-5 TRBV15 ATSRTAGSETQY